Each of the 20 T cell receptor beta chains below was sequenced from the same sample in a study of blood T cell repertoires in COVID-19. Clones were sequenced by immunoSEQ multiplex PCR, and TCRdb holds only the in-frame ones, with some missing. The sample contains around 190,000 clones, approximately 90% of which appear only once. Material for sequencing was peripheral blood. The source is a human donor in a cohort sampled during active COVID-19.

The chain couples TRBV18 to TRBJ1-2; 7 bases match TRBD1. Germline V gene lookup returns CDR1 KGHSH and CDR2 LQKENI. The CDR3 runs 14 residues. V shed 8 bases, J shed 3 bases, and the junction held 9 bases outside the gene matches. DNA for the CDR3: TGTGCCAGCAAACCGGGACAGTCGTACTATGGCTACACCTTC. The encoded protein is CASKPGQSYYGYTF.

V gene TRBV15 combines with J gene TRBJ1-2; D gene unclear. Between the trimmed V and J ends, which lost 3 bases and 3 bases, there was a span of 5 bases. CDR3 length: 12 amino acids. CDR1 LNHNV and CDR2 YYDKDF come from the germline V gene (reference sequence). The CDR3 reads CATSSTDYGYTF. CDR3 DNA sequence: TGTGCCACCAGCAGTACAGACTATGGCTACACCTTC.

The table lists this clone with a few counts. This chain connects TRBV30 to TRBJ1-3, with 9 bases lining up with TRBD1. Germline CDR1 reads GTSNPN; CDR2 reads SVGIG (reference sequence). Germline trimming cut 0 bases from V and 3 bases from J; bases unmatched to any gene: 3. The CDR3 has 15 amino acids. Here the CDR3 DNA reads TGTGCCTGGAGTGTACAGGGGGCTCGTGGAAACACCATATATTTT. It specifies CAWSVQGARGNTIYF.

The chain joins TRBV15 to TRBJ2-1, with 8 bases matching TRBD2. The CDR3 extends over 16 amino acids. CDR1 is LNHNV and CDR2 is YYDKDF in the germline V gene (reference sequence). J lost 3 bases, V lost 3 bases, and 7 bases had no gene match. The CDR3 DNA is TGTGCCACCAGCAGCGCAGCGGGAGCCTTCTACAATGAGCAGTTCTTC. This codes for CATSSAAGAFYNEQFF.

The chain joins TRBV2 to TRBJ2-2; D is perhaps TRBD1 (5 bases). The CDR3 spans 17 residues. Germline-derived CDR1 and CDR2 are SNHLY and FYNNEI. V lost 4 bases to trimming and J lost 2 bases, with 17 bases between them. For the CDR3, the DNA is TGTGCCAGCAGTGGAGGTCTGGGGCCTTTTAACACCGGGGAGCTGTTTTTT. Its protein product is CASSGGLGPFNTGELFF.

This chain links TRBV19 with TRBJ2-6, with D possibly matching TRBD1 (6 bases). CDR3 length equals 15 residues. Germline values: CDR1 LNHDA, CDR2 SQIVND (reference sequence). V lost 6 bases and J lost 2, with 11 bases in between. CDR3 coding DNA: TGTGCCAGTAGCTTAACAGGGCCTGGGGCCAACGTCCTGACTTTC. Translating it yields CASSLTGPGANVLTF.

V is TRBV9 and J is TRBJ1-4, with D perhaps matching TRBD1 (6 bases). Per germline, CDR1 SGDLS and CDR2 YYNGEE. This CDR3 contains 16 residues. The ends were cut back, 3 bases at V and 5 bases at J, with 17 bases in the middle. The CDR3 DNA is TGTGCCAGCAGCGGGGGGCCGGGACGGCAGAATGAAAAACTGTTTTTT. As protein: CASSGGPGRQNEKLFF.

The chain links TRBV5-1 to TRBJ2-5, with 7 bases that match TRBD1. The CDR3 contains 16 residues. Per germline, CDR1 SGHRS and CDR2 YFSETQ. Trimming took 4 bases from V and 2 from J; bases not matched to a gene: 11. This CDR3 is CASSREPMGQQETQYF. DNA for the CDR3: TGCGCCAGCAGCCGGGAACCGATGGGACAGCAAGAGACCCAGTACTTC.

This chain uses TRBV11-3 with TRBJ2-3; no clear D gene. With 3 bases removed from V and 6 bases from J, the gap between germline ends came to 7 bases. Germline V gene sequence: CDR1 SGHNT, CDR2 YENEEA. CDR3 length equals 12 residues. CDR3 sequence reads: CASSFTRDTQYF. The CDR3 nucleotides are TGTGCCAGCAGCTTTACGCGGGATACGCAGTATTTT.

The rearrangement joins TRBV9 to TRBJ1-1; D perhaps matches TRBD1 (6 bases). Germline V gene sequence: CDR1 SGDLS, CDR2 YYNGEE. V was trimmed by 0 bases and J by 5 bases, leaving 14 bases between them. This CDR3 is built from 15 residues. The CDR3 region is CASSVDPKGVTEAFF. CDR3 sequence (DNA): TGTGCCAGCAGCGTAGATCCGAAGGGGGTGACTGAAGCTTTCTTT.

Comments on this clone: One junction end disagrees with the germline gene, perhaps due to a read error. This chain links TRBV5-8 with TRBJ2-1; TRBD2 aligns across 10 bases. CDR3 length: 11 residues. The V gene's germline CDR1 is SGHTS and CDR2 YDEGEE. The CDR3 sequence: CASSFGTSEFF. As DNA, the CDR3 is TGTGCAAGCAGTTTTGGGACTAGCGAGTTCTTC.

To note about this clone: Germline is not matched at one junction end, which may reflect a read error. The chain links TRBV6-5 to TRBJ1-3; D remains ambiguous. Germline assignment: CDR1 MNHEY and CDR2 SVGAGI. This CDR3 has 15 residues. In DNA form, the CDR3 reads TGTGCCAGCCGCCCCGGCAGACTTTCTGAAAACACCATATATTTT. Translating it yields CASRPGRLSENTIYF.

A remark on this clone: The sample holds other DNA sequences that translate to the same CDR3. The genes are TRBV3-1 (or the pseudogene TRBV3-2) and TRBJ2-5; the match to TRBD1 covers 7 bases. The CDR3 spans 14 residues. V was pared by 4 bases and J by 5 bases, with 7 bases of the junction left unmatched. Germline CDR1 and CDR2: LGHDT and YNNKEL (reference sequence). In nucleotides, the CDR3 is TGTGCCAGCAGCCTACGACAGGGAAGGGAGACCCAGTACTTC. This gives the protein CASSLRQGRETQYF.

The CDR3 loop reads CAPNQCRDRGHEQYF. The DNA for the CDR3 is TGTGCCCCCAACCAATGTCGGGACAGGGGGCATGAGCAGTACTTC. This chain uses TRBV12-5 with TRBJ2-7; 12 nucleotides match TRBD1. This CDR3 has 15 amino acids. Germline V gene data show CDR1 as LGHNT and CDR2 as FRNRAP.

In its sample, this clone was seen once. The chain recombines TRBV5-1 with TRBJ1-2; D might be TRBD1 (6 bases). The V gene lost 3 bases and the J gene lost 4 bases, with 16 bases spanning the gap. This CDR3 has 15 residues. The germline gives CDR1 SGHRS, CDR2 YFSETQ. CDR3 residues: CASSWEGGASYGYTF. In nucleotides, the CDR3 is TGCGCCAGCAGCTGGGAGGGGGGGGCTAGCTATGGCTACACCTTC.

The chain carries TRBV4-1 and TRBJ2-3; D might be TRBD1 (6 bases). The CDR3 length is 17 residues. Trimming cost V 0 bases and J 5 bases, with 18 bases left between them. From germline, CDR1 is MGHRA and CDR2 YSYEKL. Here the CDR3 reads CASSQEGPGRGIDTQYF. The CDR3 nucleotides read TGCGCCAGCAGCCAAGAAGGGCCTGGCAGGGGTATAGATACGCAGTATTTT.

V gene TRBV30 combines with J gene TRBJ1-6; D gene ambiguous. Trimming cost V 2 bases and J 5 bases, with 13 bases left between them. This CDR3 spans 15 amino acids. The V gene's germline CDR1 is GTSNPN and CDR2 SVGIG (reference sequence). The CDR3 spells CAWSREGYDNSPLHF. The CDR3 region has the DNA TGTGCCTGGAGTCGGGAAGGCTATGATAATTCACCCCTCCACTTT. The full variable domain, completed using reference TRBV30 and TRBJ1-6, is SQTIHQWPATLVQPVGSPLSLECTVEGTSNPNLYWYRQAAGRGLQLLFYSVGIGQISSEVPQNLSASRPQDRQFILSSKKLLLSDSGFYLCAWSREGYDNSPLHFGNGTRLTVT.

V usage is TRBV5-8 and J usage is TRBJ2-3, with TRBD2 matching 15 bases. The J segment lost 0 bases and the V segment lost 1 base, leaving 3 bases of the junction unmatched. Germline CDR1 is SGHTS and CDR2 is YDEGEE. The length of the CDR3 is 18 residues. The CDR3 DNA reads TGTGCCAGCAGCTTGCCGGGACTAGCGGGGGGCAGCACAGATACGCAGTATTTT. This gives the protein CASSLPGLAGGSTDTQYF. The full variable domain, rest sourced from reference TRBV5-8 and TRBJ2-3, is EAGVTQSPTHLIKTRGQQATLRCSPISGHTSVYWYQQALGLGLQFLLWYDEGEERNRGNFPPRFSGRQFPNYSSELNVNALELEDSALYLCASSLPGLAGGSTDTQYFGPGTRLTVL.

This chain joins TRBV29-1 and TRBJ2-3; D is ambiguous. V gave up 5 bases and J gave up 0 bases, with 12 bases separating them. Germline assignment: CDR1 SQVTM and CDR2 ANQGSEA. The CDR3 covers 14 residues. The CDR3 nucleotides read TGCAGCGTTTGTACTTTCTCTAGCACAGATACGCAGTATTTT. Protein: CSVCTFSSTDTQYF.

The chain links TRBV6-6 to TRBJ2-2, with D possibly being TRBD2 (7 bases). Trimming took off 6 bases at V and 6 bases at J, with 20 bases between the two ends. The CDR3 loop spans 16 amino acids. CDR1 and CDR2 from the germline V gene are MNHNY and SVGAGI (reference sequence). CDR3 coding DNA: TGTGCCAGCAGATCCGCGGGGGCCTCTTATGCCGGGGAGCTGTTTTTT. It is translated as CASRSAGASYAGELFF.